The 26 T cell receptor beta chains below come from one sample, sequenced in a study of cytomegalovirus exposure and HLA in healthy donors. 60 Vbeta and 13 Jbeta primers were used in PCR. Here immunoSEQ multiplex PCR was the method, and the copy in TCRdb shows in-frame clones only, minus some. The repertoire holds 65,000 or so clones, with 70% to 80% as singletons. Material: PBMCs. All receptors derive from a girl aged 5-17 years in good health and CMV-seropositive.

The rearrangement uses TRBV2 and TRBJ2-7, with D perhaps TRBD1 (5 bases). V was cut by 4 bases and J by 5 bases, with 12 bases left in between. The CDR3 has 13 amino acids. CDR1 SNHLY and CDR2 FYNNEI come from the germline V gene. CDR3 loop: CASSVEEGDEQYF. The CDR3 region has the DNA TGTGCCAGCAGTGTAGAGGAAGGGGACGAGCAGTACTTC.

With regard to this clone: A read error may produce the germline difference seen at one junction end. V is TRBV7-7 and J is TRBJ2-1; weak D call: TRBD2 (6 bases). Germline-derived CDR1 and CDR2 are SSHAT and FNYEAQ (reference sequence). The CDR3 spans 13 residues. Here the CDR3 DNA reads TGTGCTAGCAGCTCCGGGACTTTCAATGAGCAGTTCTTC. Its protein is CASSSGTFNEQFF.

This chain links TRBV4-1 with TRBJ2-1; a possible D gene is TRBD2 (5 bases). V was cut by 3 bases and J by 0 bases, with 9 bases left in between. CDR1 is MGHRA, CDR2 YSYEKL, per germline. The CDR3 is made up of 15 amino acids. CDR3 bases: TGCGCCAGCAGCCATGTCGGAGGCTCCTACAATGAGCAGTTCTTC. Translation gives CASSHVGGSYNEQFF.

The chain is built from TRBV10-3 and TRBJ1-2, with a possible D match to TRBD1 (5 bases). There are 11 residues in the CDR3. Deletions cut 6 bases from V and 6 bases from J, with 8 bases between. CDR1 ENHRY and CDR2 SYGVKD come from the germline V gene. The CDR3 sequence is CAISQGDGYTF. CDR3 coding DNA: TGTGCCATCAGCCAGGGCGATGGCTACACCTTC.

This rearrangement joins TRBV10-3 to TRBJ2-7; 10 nucleotides align to TRBD2. The CDR3 consists of 19 residues. From germline, CDR1 is ENHRY and CDR2 SYGVKD. With V trimmed by 3 bases and J by 3 bases, 17 bases remained unmatched. The CDR3 nucleotides are TGTGCCATCAGTGACCCGCGACGGGCTAGCGGGGGAGAAGTCTACGAGCAGTACTTC. This codes for CAISDPRRASGGEVYEQYF.

V usage is TRBV28 and J usage is TRBJ1-1; D remains ambiguous. In germline, CDR1 is MDHEN, CDR2 SYDVKM. The CDR3 is 12 amino acids. Between the trimmed V and J ends, which lost 2 bases and 1 base, there was a span of 2 bases. The CDR3 DNA is TGTGCCAGCAGTTTACAGAACACTGAAGCTTTCTTT. Its protein is CASSLQNTEAFF.

The V call is TRBV6-1, the J call TRBJ1-6; D is ambiguous. Trimming pared 0 bases from V and 10 bases from J, leaving 13 bases between. CDR1 is MNHNS and CDR2 is SASEGT in the germline V gene. The CDR3 contains 15 residues. The CDR3 DNA reads as TGTGCCAGCAGTGAAGCAACGGGATCCTACTCACCCCTCCACTTT. It is translated as CASSEATGSYSPLHF.

The count of this clone is one. The J gene is TRBJ2-2, the V gene TRBV7-9, with D perhaps TRBD1 (5 bases). The CDR3 runs 15 residues. Trimming cost V 1 base and J 4 bases, with 10 bases left between them. Germline V lookup: CDR1 SEHNR, CDR2 FQNEAQ (reference sequence). The CDR3 DNA sequence: TGTGCCAGCAGCTTAGTGGACATTGTCACCGGGGAGCTGTTTTTT. This translates into CASSLVDIVTGELFF.

The chain joins TRBV13 to TRBJ2-1; unclear D gene. Germline V gives CDR1 PRHDT, CDR2 FYEKMQ (reference sequence). V dropped 1 base and J dropped 9 bases, with 7 bases sitting between them. CDR3 length equals 12 residues. The chain's CDR3 is CASSLEVGEQFF. The CDR3 DNA follows: TGTGCCAGCAGCTTAGAAGTCGGTGAGCAGTTCTTC.

This chain connects TRBV29-1 to TRBJ2-1, with 10 bases identical to TRBD2. CDR1 is SQVTM, CDR2 ANQGSEA, per germline. The CDR3 sequence is 14 residues long. J was trimmed by 4 bases and V by 3 bases; bases with no gene match: 3. The CDR3 protein is CSVETSGLYNEQFF. The CDR3 nucleotides read TGCAGCGTTGAGACTAGCGGGCTATACAATGAGCAGTTCTTC.

V is TRBV4-1 and J is TRBJ1-4; D might be TRBD1 (6 bases). V was cut by 3 bases and J by 3 bases, with 11 bases left in between. This CDR3 region has 15 residues. CDR1 is MGHRA and CDR2 is YSYEKL in the germline V gene. In nucleotides, the CDR3 is TGCGCCAGCAGCCAGACAGGCCCGCCTAATGAAAAACTGTTTTTT. Protein: CASSQTGPPNEKLFF.

The gene calls are TRBV9 and TRBJ1-4; 8 bases map to TRBD1. There are 14 residues in the CDR3. The germline V gene has CDR1 SGDLS and CDR2 YYNGEE. The V segment lost 5 bases and the J segment 8 bases; nucleotides outside the gene matches: 8. For the CDR3, the DNA is TGTGCCAGCAGTACTGGACAGGGTTCCGAAAAACTGTTTTTT. Translation: CASSTGQGSEKLFF.

The chain is built from TRBV4-1 and TRBJ1-2, with 7 bases fitting TRBD1. The germline gives CDR1 MGHRA, CDR2 YSYEKL. This CDR3 comprises 15 residues. Germline trimming cut 0 bases from V and 4 bases from J; bases unmatched to any gene: 5. CDR3 region: CASSQDPGQFYGYTF. In DNA, the CDR3 is TGCGCCAGCAGCCAAGATCCGGGACAGTTCTATGGCTACACCTTC.

The chain combines TRBV6-1 with TRBJ1-2, with D possibly being TRBD1 (6 bases). Trimming removed 4 bases at V and 10 bases at J, with 16 bases between. CDR3 size: 13 residues. The germline CDR1 and CDR2 sequences are MNHNS and SASEGT. The chain's CDR3 is CASSVSGEEDYTF. CDR3 in DNA: TGTGCCAGCAGTGTATCAGGGGAAGAGGACTACACCTTC.

The rearrangement links TRBV2 to TRBJ2-2; D may be TRBD2 (6 bases). With 8 bases removed from V and 3 bases from J, the gap between germline ends came to 10 bases. Germline V gene sequence: CDR1 SNHLY, CDR2 FYNNEI. The CDR3 consists of 13 residues. The CDR3 DNA reads as TGTGCCAGCCCTAGCGAGTACACCGGGGAGCTGTTTTTT. Encoded protein: CASPSEYTGELFF.

The V and J genes are TRBV30 and TRBJ1-1, with D hard to call. There are 13 residues in the CDR3. Germline values: CDR1 GTSNPN, CDR2 SVGIG (reference sequence). The V and J ends lost 2 bases and 12 bases respectively, with 19 bases between them. DNA of the CDR3: TGTGCCTGGAGTTTTGGCCAGAGGTTTAAAACTTTCTTT. Its translation is CAWSFGQRFKTFF. Variable domain in full (rest from reference TRBV30 and TRBJ1-1): SQTIHQWPATLVQPVGSPLSLECTVEGTSNPNLYWYRQAAGRGLQLLFYSVGIGQISSEVPQNLSASRPQDRQFILSSKKLLLSDSGFYLCAWSFGQRFKTFFGQGTRLTVV.

The chain joins TRBV6-1 to TRBJ1-4; 9 bases are a match to TRBD1. This CDR3 is 14 amino acids long. Germline CDR1 reads MNHNS; CDR2 reads SASEGT. J gave up 6 bases and V 6 bases, and 5 bases lay outside the gene matches. In DNA form, the CDR3 reads TGTGCCAGCAGCCCGGGACAGGGCGATGAAAAACTGTTTTTT. This translates into CASSPGQGDEKLFF.

CDR3 residues: CASSAGDRGYEQYF. As DNA, the CDR3 is TGCGCCAGCAGCGCAGGGGACAGGGGCTACGAGCAGTACTTC. The genes are TRBV5-1 and TRBJ2-7; 10 positions match TRBD1. J gave up 3 bases and V 4 bases, and 4 bases lay outside the gene matches. The CDR3 covers 14 residues. CDR1 is SGHRS, CDR2 YFSETQ, per germline.

This clone came up a few times. One end of the junction does not line up with germline, which may come from a read error. The chain links TRBV6-5 to TRBJ2-7; unclear D gene. This CDR3 is built from 13 residues. Germline loops: CDR1 MNHEY, CDR2 SVGAGI. This chain's CDR3 is CASSYSLEARRNF. CDR3 bases: TGTGCCAGCAGTTACTCCTTAGAGGCACGAAGGAACTTC.

This clone was detected only once. This chain joins TRBV29-1 and TRBJ1-1; D possibly corresponds to TRBD1 (6 bases). Looked up from germline, CDR1 is SQVTM and CDR2 is ANQGSEA. The CDR3 spans 13 residues. Trimming stripped 4 bases from V and 0 bases from J, with 9 bases between. In DNA form, the CDR3 reads TGCAGCGTTGCACAGGGTTTGAACACTGAAGCTTTCTTT. Its translation: CSVAQGLNTEAFF.

The chain couples TRBV30 to TRBJ1-5; tentative D call: TRBD1 (6 bases). Germline V gene lookup returns CDR1 GTSNPN and CDR2 SVGIG (reference sequence). With 3 bases removed from V and 6 bases from J, the gap between germline ends came to 18 bases. The CDR3 is 15 amino acids. The CDR3 loop reads CAWRGQRERGQPQHF. The CDR3 region has the DNA TGTGCCTGGAGAGGACAGAGGGAGCGGGGTCAGCCCCAGCATTTT.

The chain has TRBV4-1 and TRBJ1-2; unclear D gene. V lost 1 base and J 8 bases, leaving 11 bases between the germline ends. The germline V gene encodes CDR1 MGHRA and CDR2 YSYEKL. The CDR3 contains 13 residues. CDR3 DNA sequence: TGCGCCAGCAGCCAAGCTCAAAGGAGGGGCTACACCTTC. Protein sequence: CASSQAQRRGYTF.

In its sample, this clone was seen once. V is TRBV29-1 and J is TRBJ2-5, with D hard to call. The CDR3 totals 14 residues. Trimming stripped 5 bases from V and 4 bases from J, with 17 bases between. Germline V gene sequence: CDR1 SQVTM, CDR2 ANQGSEA. CDR3 amino acids: CSVILWLSGETQYF. CDR3 DNA: TGCAGCGTTATACTTTGGTTGTCGGGAGAGACCCAGTACTTC. The entire variable domain, with the rest obtained from reference TRBV29-1 and TRBJ2-5, is as follows: SAVISQKPSRDICQRGTSLTIQCQVDSQVTMMFWYRQQPGQSLTLIATANQGSEATYESGFVIDKFPISRPNLTFSTLTVSNMSPEDSSIYLCSVILWLSGETQYFGPGTRLLVL.

The V and J genes are TRBV5-1 and TRBJ1-2; tentative D call: TRBD1 (5 bases). Germline V gene data show CDR1 as SGHRS and CDR2 as YFSETQ. CDR3 length equals 15 residues. Trimming stripped 0 bases from V and 4 bases from J, with 13 bases between. The CDR3 protein is CASSLERAGGYGYTF. DNA of the CDR3: TGCGCCAGCAGCTTGGAAAGGGCGGGGGGCTATGGCTACACCTTC.

The chain combines TRBV2 with TRBJ2-7; 7 bases map to TRBD1. Germline V lookup: CDR1 SNHLY, CDR2 FYNNEI. This CDR3 is built from 13 residues. After removal of 7 bases from V and 1 base from J, the junction contained 4 bases not matched to a gene. The CDR3 DNA reads TGTGCCAGCAAGAAGGGGGCATCCTACGAGCAGTACTTC. Translation gives CASKKGASYEQYF.

The chain uses TRBV25-1 and TRBJ1-6; 8 bases agree with TRBD1. Germline values: CDR1 MGHDK, CDR2 SYGVNS. The junction had 11 bases not matched to a gene; V was cut back by 3 bases and J by 10 bases. The CDR3 loop spans 16 amino acids. The CDR3 DNA is TGTGCCAGCAGTGACCATCCGGGACAGGAAGACTCACCCCTCCACTTT. Its protein is CASSDHPGQEDSPLHF. Supplemented by reference TRBV25-1 and TRBJ1-6, the full variable domain reads EADIYQTPRYLVIGTGKKITLECSQTMGHDKMYWYQQDPGMELHLIHYSYGVNSTEKGDLSSESTVSRIRTEHFPLTLESARPSHTSQYLCASSDHPGQEDSPLHFGNGTRLTVT.